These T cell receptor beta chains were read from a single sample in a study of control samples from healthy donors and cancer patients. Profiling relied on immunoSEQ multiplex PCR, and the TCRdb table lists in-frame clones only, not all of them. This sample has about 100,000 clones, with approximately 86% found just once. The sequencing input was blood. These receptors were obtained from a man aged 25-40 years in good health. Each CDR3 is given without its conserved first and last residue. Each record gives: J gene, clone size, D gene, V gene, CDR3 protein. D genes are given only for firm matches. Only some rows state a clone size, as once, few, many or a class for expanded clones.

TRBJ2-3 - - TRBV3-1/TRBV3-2 ASSPWASDTQY
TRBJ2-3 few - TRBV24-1 ATSDFRWDTQY
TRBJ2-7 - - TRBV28 ASSLKLGEQY
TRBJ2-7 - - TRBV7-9 ASGDSYEQY
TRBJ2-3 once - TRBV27 ASSSWRRSTDTQY
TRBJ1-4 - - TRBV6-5 ASSGFNEKLF
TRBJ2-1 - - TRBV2 ASTTSPLHWDEQF
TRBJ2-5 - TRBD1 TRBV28 ASTVGQGIGQETQY
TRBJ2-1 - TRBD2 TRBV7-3 ASSPSGGANNEQF
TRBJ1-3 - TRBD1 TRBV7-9 ASRTTGDRGLEY
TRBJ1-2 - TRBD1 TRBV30 AWARTGLDGYT
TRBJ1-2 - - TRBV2 ASNTVTGGYT
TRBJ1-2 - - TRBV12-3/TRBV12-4 ASSPQTRRYT
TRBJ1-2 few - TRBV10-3 AIRDSSGRDGYT
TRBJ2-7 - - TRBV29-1 SVGSASYEQY
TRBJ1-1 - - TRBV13 ASSHKPFKGTEAF
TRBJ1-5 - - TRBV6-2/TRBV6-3 ASSFMLGGQPQH
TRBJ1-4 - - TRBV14 ASSQGVAFATNEKLF
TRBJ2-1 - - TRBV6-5 ASNRVPSNEQF
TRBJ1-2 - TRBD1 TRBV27 ASSQTGLGYT
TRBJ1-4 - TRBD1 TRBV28 ASSLPGQGGLGKLF
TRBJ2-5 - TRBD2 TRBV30 AWNHYGGIQETQY
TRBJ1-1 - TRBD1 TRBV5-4 ASSYNQGGTEAF
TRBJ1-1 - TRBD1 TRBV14 ASSQDRTGYTEAF
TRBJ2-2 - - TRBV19 ASSIGGGNTGELF
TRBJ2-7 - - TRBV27 ASSRDLSGEQY
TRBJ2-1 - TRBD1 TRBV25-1 ASSAGQASYNEQF
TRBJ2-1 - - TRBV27 ASVRRQGNEQF
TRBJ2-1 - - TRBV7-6 ASSLRGGAAYNEQF
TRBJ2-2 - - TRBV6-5 ASGQINTGELF
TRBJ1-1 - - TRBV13 ASSVTRVTEAF
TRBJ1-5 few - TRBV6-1 ASSELPTQYSNQPQH
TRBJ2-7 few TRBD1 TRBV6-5 ASRWTGSSYEQY
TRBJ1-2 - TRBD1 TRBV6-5 ASSYSRQGNYGYT
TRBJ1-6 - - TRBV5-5 ASSHILQGAGNSPLH
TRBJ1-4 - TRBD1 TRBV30 AWRDRGREKLF
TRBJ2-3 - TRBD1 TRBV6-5 ASRQGQGRDTQY
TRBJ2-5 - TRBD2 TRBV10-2 ASRLAGGAETQY
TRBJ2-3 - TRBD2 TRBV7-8 ASSFTSGGADTQY
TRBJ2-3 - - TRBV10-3 AISESLGGRTDTQY
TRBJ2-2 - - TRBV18 ASSPEGLGELF
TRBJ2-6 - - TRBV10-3 AISHGTLSGANVLT
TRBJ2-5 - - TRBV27 ASSFAGTETQY
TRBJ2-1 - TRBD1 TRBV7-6 ASSPSDRGNNEQF
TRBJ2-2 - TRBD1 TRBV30 AWSAPGQGFQNTGELF
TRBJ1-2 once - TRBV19 ASSPRAGGYT
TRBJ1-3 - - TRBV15 ATSPESSGNTIY
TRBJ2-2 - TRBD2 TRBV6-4 ASRRSGGTGGELF
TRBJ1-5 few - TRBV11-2 ASSLDARAEPQH
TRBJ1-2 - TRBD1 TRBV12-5 ASGLGRGQGAGGYT